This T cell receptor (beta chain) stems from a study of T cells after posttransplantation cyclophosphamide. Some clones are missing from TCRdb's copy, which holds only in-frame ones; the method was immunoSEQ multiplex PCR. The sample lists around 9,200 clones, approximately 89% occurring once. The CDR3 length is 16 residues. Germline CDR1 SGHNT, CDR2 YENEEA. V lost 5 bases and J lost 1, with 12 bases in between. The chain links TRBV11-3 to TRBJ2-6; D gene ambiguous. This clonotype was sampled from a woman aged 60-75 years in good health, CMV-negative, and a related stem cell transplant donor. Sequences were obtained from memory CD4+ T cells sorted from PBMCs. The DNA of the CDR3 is TGTGCCAGCAGCCCGGCTACAGTGTCTGGGGCCAACGTCCTGACTTTC. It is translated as CASSPATVSGANVLTF.